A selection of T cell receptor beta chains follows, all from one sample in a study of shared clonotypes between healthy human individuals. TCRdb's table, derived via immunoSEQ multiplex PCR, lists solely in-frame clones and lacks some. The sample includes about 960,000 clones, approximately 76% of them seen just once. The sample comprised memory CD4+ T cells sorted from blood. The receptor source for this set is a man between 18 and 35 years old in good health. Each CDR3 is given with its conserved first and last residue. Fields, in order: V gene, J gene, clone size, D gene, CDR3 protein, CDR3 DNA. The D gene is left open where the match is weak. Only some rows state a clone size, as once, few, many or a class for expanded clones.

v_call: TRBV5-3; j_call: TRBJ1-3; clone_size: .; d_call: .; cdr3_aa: CARSWGRGRTGNTIYF; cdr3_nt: TGTGCCAGAAGCTGGGGCAGGGGTCGCACTGGAAACACCATATATTTT
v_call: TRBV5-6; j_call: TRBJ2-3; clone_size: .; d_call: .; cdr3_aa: CASSSGDTQYF; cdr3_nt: TGTGCCAGCAGTTCGGGGGATACGCAGTATTTT
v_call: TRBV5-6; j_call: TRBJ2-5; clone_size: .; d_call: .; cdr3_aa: CASSFQQLQETQYF; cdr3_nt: TGTGCCAGCAGCTTTCAGCAACTTCAAGAGACCCAGTACTTC
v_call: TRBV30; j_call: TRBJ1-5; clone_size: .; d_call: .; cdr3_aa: CAWSKVQGLNSNQPQHF; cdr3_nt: TGTGCCTGGAGTAAGGTGCAGGGCCTCAATAGCAATCAGCCCCAGCATTTT
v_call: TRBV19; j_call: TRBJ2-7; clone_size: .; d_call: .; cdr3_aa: CASSIYYGSDYEQYF; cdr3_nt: TGTGCCAGTAGTATTTATTACGGGAGTGACTACGAGCAGTACTTC
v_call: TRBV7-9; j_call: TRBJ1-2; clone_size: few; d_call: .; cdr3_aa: CASSSDGSRHGYTF; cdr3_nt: TGTGCCAGCAGCTCAGACGGGAGTCGGCATGGCTACACCTTC
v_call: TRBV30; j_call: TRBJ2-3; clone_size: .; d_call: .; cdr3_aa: CACQQAPSDTQYF; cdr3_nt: TGTGCCTGTCAACAGGCCCCCTCAGATACGCAGTATTTT
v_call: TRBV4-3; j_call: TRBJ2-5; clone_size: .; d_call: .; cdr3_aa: CASSQEGQPQETQYF; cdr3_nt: TGCGCCAGCAGCCAAGAAGGGCAGCCCCAAGAGACCCAGTACTTC
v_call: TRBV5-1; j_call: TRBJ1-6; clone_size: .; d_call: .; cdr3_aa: CASSLAGSAYNSPLHF; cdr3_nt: TGCGCCAGCAGCTTGGCAGGGTCGGCTTATAATTCACCCCTCCACTTT
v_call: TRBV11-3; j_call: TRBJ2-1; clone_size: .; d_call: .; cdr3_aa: CASSRSDGAGEQFF; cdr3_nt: TGTGCCAGCAGCCGCTCCGACGGGGCAGGGGAGCAGTTCTTC
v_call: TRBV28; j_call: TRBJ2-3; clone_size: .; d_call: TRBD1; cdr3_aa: CASSFEWTGRSTDTQYF; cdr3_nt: TGTGCCAGCAGTTTTGAATGGACAGGCCGCTCCACAGATACGCAGTATTTT
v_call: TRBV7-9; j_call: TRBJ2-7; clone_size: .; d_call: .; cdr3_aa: CASSLDSSAYEQYF; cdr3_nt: TGTGCCAGCAGCTTAGATTCTAGCGCCTACGAGCAGTACTTC
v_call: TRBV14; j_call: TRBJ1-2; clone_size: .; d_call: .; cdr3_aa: CASSRSRTEGYTF; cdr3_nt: TGTGCCAGCAGCCGTAGCAGGACGGAGGGCTACACCTTC
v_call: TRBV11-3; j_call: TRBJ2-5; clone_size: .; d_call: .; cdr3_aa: CASSLDQTQETQYF; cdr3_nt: TGTGCCAGCAGCTTAGACCAGACCCAAGAGACCCAGTACTTC
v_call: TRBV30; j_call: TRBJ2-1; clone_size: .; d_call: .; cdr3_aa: CAWSSGKVDRDFNEQFF; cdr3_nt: TGTGCCTGGAGTTCGGGGAAAGTGGATAGGGACTTTAATGAGCAGTTCTTC
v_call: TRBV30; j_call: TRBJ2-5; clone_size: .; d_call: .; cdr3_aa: CAWSGLKGEETQYF; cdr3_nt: TGTGCCTGGAGTGGCCTCAAGGGAGAAGAGACCCAGTACTTC
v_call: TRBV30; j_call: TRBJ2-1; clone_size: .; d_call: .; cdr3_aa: CAWSNSGIAYEQFF; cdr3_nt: TGTGCCTGGAGTAACAGCGGAATTGCCTATGAGCAGTTCTTC
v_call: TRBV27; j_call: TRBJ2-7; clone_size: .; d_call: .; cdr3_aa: CASSFGRTYEQYF; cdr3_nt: TGTGCCAGCAGTTTCGGCAGGACCTACGAGCAGTACTTC
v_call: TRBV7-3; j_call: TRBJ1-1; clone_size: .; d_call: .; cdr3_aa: CASSLTWAGVMNTEAFF; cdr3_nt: TGTGCCAGCAGCTTAACGTGGGCCGGGGTCATGAACACTGAAGCTTTCTTT
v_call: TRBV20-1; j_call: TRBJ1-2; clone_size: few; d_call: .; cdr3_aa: CSAFKPGGYTF; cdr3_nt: TGCAGTGCCTTTAAACCTGGAGGCTACACCTTC
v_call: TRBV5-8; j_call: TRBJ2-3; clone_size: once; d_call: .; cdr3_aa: CASSPSRFTDTQYF; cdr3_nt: TGTGCCAGCAGCCCGTCCCGATTCACAGATACGCAGTATTTT
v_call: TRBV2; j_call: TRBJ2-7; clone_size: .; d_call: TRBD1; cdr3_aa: CASRRLRDSTYEQYF; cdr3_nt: TGTGCCAGCCGGAGGCTCCGGGACAGCACCTACGAGCAGTACTTC
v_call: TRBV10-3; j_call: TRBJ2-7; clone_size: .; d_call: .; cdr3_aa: CAISEGGPYEQYF; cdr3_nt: TGTGCCATCAGTGAAGGGGGTCCCTACGAGCAGTACTTC
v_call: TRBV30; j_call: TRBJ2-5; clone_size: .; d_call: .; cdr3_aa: CAWGSTQETQYF; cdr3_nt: TGTGCCTGGGGATCCACCCAAGAGACCCAGTACTTC
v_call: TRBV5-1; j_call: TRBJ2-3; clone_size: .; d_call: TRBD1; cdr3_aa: CASSLGGTGSTDTQYF; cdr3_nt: TGCGCCAGCAGCTTGGGAGGGACAGGGAGCACAGATACGCAGTATTTT
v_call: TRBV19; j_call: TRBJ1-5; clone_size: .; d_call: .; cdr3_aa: CASSIGQGRQLGSNQPQHF; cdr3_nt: TGTGCCAGTAGTATTGGCCAGGGAAGGCAACTGGGGAGCAATCAGCCCCAGCATTTT
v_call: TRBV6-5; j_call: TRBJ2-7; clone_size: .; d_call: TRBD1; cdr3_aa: CASSLQGATYEQYF; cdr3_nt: TGTGCCAGCAGCTTACAGGGGGCGACCTACGAGCAGTACTTC
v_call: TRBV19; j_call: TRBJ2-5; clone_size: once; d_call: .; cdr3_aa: CASSRGDQETQYF; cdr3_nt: TGTGCCAGTAGTAGAGGGGATCAAGAGACCCAGTACTTC
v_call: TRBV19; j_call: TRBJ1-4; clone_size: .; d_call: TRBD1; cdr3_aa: CASSISGQGGEKLFF; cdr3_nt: TGTGCCAGTAGTATATCGGGACAGGGGGGTGAAAAACTGTTTTTT
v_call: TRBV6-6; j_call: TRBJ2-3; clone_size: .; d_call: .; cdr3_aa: CASRGLTGTDTQYF; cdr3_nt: TGTGCCAGCAGGGGGTTAACGGGGACAGATACGCAGTATTTT
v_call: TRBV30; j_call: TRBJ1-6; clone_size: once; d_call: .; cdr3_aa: CACQKEGPNSPLHF; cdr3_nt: TGTGCCTGCCAAAAGGAGGGTCCCAATTCACCCCTCCACTTT
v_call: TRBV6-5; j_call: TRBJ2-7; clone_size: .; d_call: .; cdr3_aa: CASSYLGRQSYEQYF; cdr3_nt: TGTGCCAGCAGTTACCTGGGGAGGCAGTCCTACGAGCAGTACTTC
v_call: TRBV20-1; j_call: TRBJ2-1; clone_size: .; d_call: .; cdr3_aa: CSTNGHEQFF; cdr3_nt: TGCAGTACCAATGGGCATGAGCAGTTCTTC
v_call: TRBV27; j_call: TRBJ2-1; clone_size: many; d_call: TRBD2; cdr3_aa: CASSKSSSGSGNEQFF; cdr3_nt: TGTGCCAGCAGTAAAAGCAGTAGCGGGAGTGGGAATGAGCAGTTCTTC
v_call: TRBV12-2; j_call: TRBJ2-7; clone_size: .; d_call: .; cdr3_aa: CASRLVLEPYEQYF; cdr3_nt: TGTGCAAGTCGCTTAGTCCTAGAGCCCTACGAGCAGTACTTC
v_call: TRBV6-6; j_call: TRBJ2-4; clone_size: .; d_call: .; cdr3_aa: CASTLLAKNIQYF; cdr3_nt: TGTGCCAGCACCTTGCTAGCCAAAAACATTCAGTACTTC
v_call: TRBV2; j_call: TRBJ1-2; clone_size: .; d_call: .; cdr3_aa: CASRSVAGSGYTF; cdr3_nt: TGTGCCAGCAGGTCCGTGGCAGGGAGTGGCTACACCTTC
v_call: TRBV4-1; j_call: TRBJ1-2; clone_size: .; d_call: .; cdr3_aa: CASSQVVAGRRGYTF; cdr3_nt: TGCGCCAGCAGCCAAGTTGTCGCGGGTAGGCGAGGCTACACCTTC
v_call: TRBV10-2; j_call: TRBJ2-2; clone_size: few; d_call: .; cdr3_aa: CASTPRANTGELFF; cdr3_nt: TGCGCCAGCACCCCGAGGGCAAACACCGGGGAGCTGTTTTTT
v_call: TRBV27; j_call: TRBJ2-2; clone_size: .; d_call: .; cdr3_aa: CASSPIGLNTGELFF; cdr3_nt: TGTGCCAGCAGCCCAATCGGGTTGAACACCGGGGAGCTGTTTTTT
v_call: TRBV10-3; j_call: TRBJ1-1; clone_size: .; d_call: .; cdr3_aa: CAISRTEQNTEAFF; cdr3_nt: TGTGCCATCAGTCGGACCGAACAGAACACTGAAGCTTTCTTT
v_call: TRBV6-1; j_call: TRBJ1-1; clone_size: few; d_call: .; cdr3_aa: CASSPRRETEAFF; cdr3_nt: TGTGCCAGCAGTCCCCGGAGGGAGACTGAAGCTTTCTTT
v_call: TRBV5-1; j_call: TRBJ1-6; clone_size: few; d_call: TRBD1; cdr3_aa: CASSLPSGTGISPLHF; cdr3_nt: TGCGCCAGCAGCTTGCCTTCCGGGACAGGGATTTCACCCCTCCACTTT
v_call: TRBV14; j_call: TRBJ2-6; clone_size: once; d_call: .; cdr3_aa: CASSQEAGRTGANVLTF; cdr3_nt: TGTGCCAGCAGCCAAGAGGCGGGCCGGACTGGGGCCAACGTCCTGACTTTC
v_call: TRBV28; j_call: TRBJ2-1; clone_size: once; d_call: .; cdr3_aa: CASSPQGEGVLNEQFF; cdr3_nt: TGTGCCAGCAGTCCCCAAGGGGAAGGGGTGTTGAATGAGCAGTTCTTC
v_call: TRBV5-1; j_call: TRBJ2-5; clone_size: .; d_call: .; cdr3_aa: CASSLAGLAEETQYF; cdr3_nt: TGCGCCAGCAGCTTGGCCGGGTTAGCGGAAGAGACCCAGTACTTC
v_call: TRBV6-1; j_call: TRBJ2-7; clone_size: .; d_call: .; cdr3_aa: CASSVQGPSYEQYF; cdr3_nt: TGTGCCAGCAGTGTTCAGGGGCCTTCCTACGAGCAGTACTTC
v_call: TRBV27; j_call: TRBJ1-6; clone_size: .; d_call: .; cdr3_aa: CASSLSSQGQPLHF; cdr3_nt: TGTGCCAGCAGTTTATCGAGTCAGGGCCAACCCCTCCACTTT
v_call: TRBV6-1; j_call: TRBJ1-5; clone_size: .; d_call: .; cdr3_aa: CASRADSSNQPQHF; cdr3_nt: TGTGCCAGCAGGGCCGACAGCAGCAATCAGCCCCAGCATTTT
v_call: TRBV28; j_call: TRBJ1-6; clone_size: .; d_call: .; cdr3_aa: CATGGGTDSPLHF; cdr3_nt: TGTGCCACCGGGGGGGGAACGGATTCACCCCTCCACTTT
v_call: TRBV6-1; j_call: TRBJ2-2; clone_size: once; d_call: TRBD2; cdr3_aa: CASSGLAGNTGELFF; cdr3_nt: TGTGCCAGCAGTGGTCTAGCGGGGAACACCGGGGAGCTGTTTTTT
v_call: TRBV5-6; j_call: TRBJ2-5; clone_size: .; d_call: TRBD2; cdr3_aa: CASRPLAGGRETQYF; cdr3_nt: TGTGCCAGCAGACCTCTAGCGGGAGGGAGGGAGACCCAGTACTTC
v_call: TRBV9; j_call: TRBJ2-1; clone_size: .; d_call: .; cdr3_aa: CASSVDGGAYNEQFF; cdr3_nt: TGTGCCAGCAGCGTAGATGGCGGGGCCTACAATGAGCAGTTCTTC
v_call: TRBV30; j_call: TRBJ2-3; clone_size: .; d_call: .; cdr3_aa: CAWSQGRNRGTDTQYF; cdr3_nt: TGTGCCTGGAGCCAGGGGCGCAACCGAGGCACAGATACGCAGTATTTT
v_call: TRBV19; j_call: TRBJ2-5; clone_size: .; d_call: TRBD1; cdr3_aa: CASSLGQGGTQYF; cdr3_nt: TGTGCCAGTAGTCTGGGACAGGGAGGGACCCAGTACTTC
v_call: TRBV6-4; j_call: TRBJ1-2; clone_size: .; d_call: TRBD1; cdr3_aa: CASSDQGANYGYTF; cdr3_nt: TGTGCCAGCAGTGATCAGGGGGCTAACTATGGCTACACCTTC
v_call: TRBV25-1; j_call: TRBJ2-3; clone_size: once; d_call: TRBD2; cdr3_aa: CASSPRTSGKVRTDTQYF; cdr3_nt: TGTGCCAGCAGTCCTCGGACTAGCGGGAAAGTGAGGACAGATACGCAGTATTTT
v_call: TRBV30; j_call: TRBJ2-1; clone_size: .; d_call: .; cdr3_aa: CAWSVMSTEQFF; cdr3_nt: TGTGCCTGGAGTGTAATGAGTACTGAGCAGTTCTTC
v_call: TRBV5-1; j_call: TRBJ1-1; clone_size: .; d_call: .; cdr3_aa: CASSLGVGGNTEAFF; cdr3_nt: TGCGCCAGCAGCTTGGGGGTAGGAGGGAACACTGAAGCTTTCTTT
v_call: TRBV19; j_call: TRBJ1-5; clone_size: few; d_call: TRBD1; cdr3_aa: CASSILGQGNNQPQHF; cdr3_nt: TGTGCCAGTAGTATTCTGGGACAGGGAAACAATCAGCCCCAGCATTTT